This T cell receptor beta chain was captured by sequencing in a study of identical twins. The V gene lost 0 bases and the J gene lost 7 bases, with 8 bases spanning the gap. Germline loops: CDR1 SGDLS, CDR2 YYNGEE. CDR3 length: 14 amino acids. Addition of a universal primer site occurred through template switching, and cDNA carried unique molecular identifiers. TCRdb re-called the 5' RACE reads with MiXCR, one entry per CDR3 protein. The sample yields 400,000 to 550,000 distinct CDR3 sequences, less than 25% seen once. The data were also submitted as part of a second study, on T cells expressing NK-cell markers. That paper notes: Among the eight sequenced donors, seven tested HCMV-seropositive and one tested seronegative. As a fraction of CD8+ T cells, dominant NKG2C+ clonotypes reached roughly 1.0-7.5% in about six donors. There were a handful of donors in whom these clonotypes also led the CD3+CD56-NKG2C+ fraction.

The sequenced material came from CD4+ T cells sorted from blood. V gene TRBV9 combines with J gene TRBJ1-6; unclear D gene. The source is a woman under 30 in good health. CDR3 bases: TGTGCCAGCAGCGTAGAGGGTTCAAATTCACCCCTCCACTTT. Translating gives CASSVEGSNSPLHF.